This TCR beta chain was recorded in a study of cytomegalovirus exposure and HLA in healthy donors. The wider study: Across around 400 genotyped donors, roughly 80% landed in the Caucasian-associated ancestry cluster. General observations from the study: Analyzed later, association rates of TCRs varied across HLA loci, with DRB1 most and HLA-C fewest. Immune exposure data for these donors was limited to CMV serostatus.

Primers for the PCR totalled 60 Vbeta and 13 Jbeta. The repertoire was sequenced with immunoSEQ multiplex PCR; TCRdb's copy has only in-frame clones and lacks some. The table includes approximately 44,000 clones, 60% to 85% detected once. The CDR3 has 15 residues. As concerns this clone: As yet, its antigen is unknown.

The material sequenced was PBMCs. The chain employs TRBV21-1 and TRBJ1-1; TRBD1 was called by the table and not checked on the DNA. TRBV21-1 is tagged as a pseudogene. This TCR derives from a man younger than 40 in good health and CMV-seronegative. As DNA, the CDR3 is TGTGCCAGCAGCAATCGGACAGGGGTGTGCACTGAAGCTTTCTTT. Translation gives CASSNRTGVCTEAFF.